This TCR beta chain was captured by sequencing in a study of CD8+ T cells in alopecia areata. Trimming took 3 bases from V and 3 from J, leaving 6 bases between them. This CDR3 contains 11 residues. In germline, CDR1 is SQVTM, CDR2 ANQGSEA. As for treatment: oral pan-JAK inhibitor, 5-10 mg twice daily. Details on this clone: Other DNA sequences in the same sample also yield this CDR3.

It was cDNA, reverse transcribed from extracted RNA, that served as the sequencing template. Libraries were prepared by immunoSEQ multiplex PCR; TCRdb keeps only in-frame clonotypes and omits some of them. The table includes around 70,000 clones, approximately 29% detected once. The sample here was CD8+ T cells sorted from blood, taken at week 4, from a patient treated with tofacitinib. The chain has TRBV29-1 and TRBJ2-7; D gene unclear. This TCR was recovered from a human donor with alopecia areata. In DNA, the CDR3 is TGCAGCGTTGAGGCCAGCTACGAGCAGTACTTC. Protein product: CSVEASYEQYF.